These T cell receptor beta chains were read from a single sample in a study of OX40 agonist ivuxolimab in advanced cancers. Some clones are missing from TCRdb's copy, which holds only in-frame ones; the method was immunoSEQ multiplex PCR. The table has 43,000 or so clones, around nine tenths seen once. The sequencing used CD4+ or CD8+ T cells sorted from blood, collected in a trial of the OX40 agonist ivuxolimab. The receptors were gathered from an adult with an advanced solid tumor such as melanoma, head and neck, liver or kidney cancer. Both conserved end residues are part of each CDR3. The D gene is left open where the match is weak. Some rows mark clone size as missing; the rest say once, few, many or name a class of expanded clone.

V gene: TRBV15; J gene: TRBJ2-5; D gene: .; clone size: .; CDR3 DNA: TGTGCCACCAGCGGATCAGGGGTTGAGACCCAGTACTTC; CDR3 protein: CATSGSGVETQYF
V gene: TRBV7-3; J gene: TRBJ2-3; D gene: .; clone size: few; CDR3 DNA: TGTGCCAGCAGCTCTCCCGGACTACCAAATACGCAGTATTTT; CDR3 protein: CASSSPGLPNTQYF
V gene: TRBV6-6; J gene: TRBJ2-5; D gene: .; clone size: .; CDR3 DNA: TGTGCCAGCAGACCCACAGGGGGGGCAGCAGAGACCCAGTACTTC; CDR3 protein: CASRPTGGAAETQYF
V gene: TRBV30; J gene: TRBJ2-1; D gene: TRBD2; clone size: .; CDR3 DNA: TGTGCCTGGACCCGACTAGCGGGAGGGGTTGAGCAGTTCTTC; CDR3 protein: CAWTRLAGGVEQFF
V gene: TRBV18; J gene: TRBJ2-7; D gene: .; clone size: .; CDR3 DNA: TGTGCCAGCTCACCATCTCTTGGGGGCTCCTACGAGCAGTACTTC; CDR3 protein: CASSPSLGGSYEQYF
V gene: TRBV7-3; J gene: TRBJ2-3; D gene: .; clone size: .; CDR3 DNA: TGTGCCAGCAGCTTGGTCCGGCGGGTTAGCACAGATACGCAGTATTTT; CDR3 protein: CASSLVRRVSTDTQYF
V gene: TRBV29-1; J gene: TRBJ2-5; D gene: TRBD1; clone size: .; CDR3 DNA: TGCAGCGTTGGTGACAGGGGGCAGGGGCAAGAGACCCAGTACTTC; CDR3 protein: CSVGDRGQGQETQYF
V gene: TRBV5-5; J gene: TRBJ2-7; D gene: TRBD2; clone size: .; CDR3 DNA: TGTGCCAGCAGCGTAGGACTAGCGGGCCTCTACGAGCAGTACTTC; CDR3 protein: CASSVGLAGLYEQYF
V gene: TRBV7-3; J gene: TRBJ2-5; D gene: .; clone size: .; CDR3 DNA: TGTGCCAGCAGCCGAACTGGACAGCAAGAGACCCAGTACTTC; CDR3 protein: CASSRTGQQETQYF
V gene: TRBV6-1; J gene: TRBJ2-2; D gene: .; clone size: few; CDR3 DNA: TGTGCCAGCAGAGGGAGGATCGGACCGGGGGAGCTGTTTTTT; CDR3 protein: CASRGRIGPGELFF
V gene: TRBV7-2; J gene: TRBJ2-7; D gene: .; clone size: .; CDR3 DNA: TGTGCCAGCAGCTTAGCCCACTTATTTAATGTCGAGCAGTACTTC; CDR3 protein: CASSLAHLFNVEQYF
V gene: TRBV30; J gene: TRBJ1-1; D gene: .; clone size: few; CDR3 DNA: TGTGCCTGGAGCCCCCGGGCAGTGGAAGCTTTCTTT; CDR3 protein: CAWSPRAVEAFF
V gene: TRBV7-8; J gene: TRBJ1-4; D gene: .; clone size: .; CDR3 DNA: TGTGCCAGCAGCGAAAACGGTCCGGCGGGTAATGAAAAACTGTTTTTT; CDR3 protein: CASSENGPAGNEKLFF
V gene: TRBV30; J gene: TRBJ1-4; D gene: .; clone size: .; CDR3 DNA: TGTGCCTGGGCCCGGCGGGGGGGAGAAAAACTGTTTTTT; CDR3 protein: CAWARRGGEKLFF
V gene: TRBV6-1; J gene: TRBJ2-2; D gene: .; clone size: once; CDR3 DNA: TGTGCCAGCACCCGAGGGGGGGCTCGGACCGGGGAGTTGTTTTTT; CDR3 protein: CASTRGGARTGELFF
V gene: TRBV5-4; J gene: TRBJ2-7; D gene: TRBD1; clone size: .; CDR3 DNA: TGTGCCAGCAGCACGACAGGGGTCTCCTACGAGCAGTACTTC; CDR3 protein: CASSTTGVSYEQYF
V gene: TRBV5-6; J gene: TRBJ2-3; D gene: .; clone size: few; CDR3 DNA: TGTGCCAGCAGTGTGGACACAGATACGCAGTATTTT; CDR3 protein: CASSVDTDTQYF
V gene: TRBV7-2; J gene: TRBJ2-7; D gene: TRBD2; clone size: .; CDR3 DNA: TGTGCCAGCAGCTCAACGATTTCGCGGGAGAACGAGCAGTACTTC; CDR3 protein: CASSSTISRENEQYF
V gene: TRBV7-2; J gene: TRBJ2-2; D gene: .; clone size: .; CDR3 DNA: TGTGCCAGCAGCTGGTCCGGGGAGCTGTTTTTT; CDR3 protein: CASSWSGELFF
V gene: TRBV27; J gene: TRBJ1-2; D gene: TRBD1; clone size: .; CDR3 DNA: TGTGCCAGCAGTTTCAGGACAGGGGAGAACTATGGCTACACCTTC; CDR3 protein: CASSFRTGENYGYTF
V gene: TRBV28; J gene: TRBJ1-2; D gene: TRBD1; clone size: .; CDR3 DNA: TGTGCCAGCAGTTTAATCTTTGGACAGGGAATGAGTGGCTACACCTTC; CDR3 protein: CASSLIFGQGMSGYTF
V gene: TRBV5-1; J gene: TRBJ2-3; D gene: .; clone size: .; CDR3 DNA: TGCGCCAGCAGCTTGGACCCAGGACCTAGCACAGATACGCAGTATTTT; CDR3 protein: CASSLDPGPSTDTQYF
V gene: TRBV9; J gene: TRBJ2-1; D gene: TRBD1; clone size: .; CDR3 DNA: TGTGCCAGCAGCCCACGGGACAGGGCCGTAAACAATGAGCAGTTCTTC; CDR3 protein: CASSPRDRAVNNEQFF
V gene: TRBV7-3; J gene: TRBJ1-3; D gene: .; clone size: .; CDR3 DNA: TGTGCCAGCAGCCCAACGGGCTCTGGAAACACCATATATTTT; CDR3 protein: CASSPTGSGNTIYF
V gene: TRBV7-2; J gene: TRBJ1-3; D gene: .; clone size: .; CDR3 DNA: TGTGCCAGCAGCTTAACCCCTATGGGGAGGGGGGGTGGAAACACCATATATTTT; CDR3 protein: CASSLTPMGRGGGNTIYF
V gene: TRBV29-1; J gene: TRBJ2-7; D gene: TRBD2; clone size: .; CDR3 DNA: TGCAGCGCAACGATTGCGGGAGCTGGTGAGCAGTACTTC; CDR3 protein: CSATIAGAGEQYF
V gene: TRBV28; J gene: TRBJ2-7; D gene: TRBD1; clone size: .; CDR3 DNA: TGTGCCAGCAGTGGAACCGGGACAGGGACCTACGAGCAGTACTTC; CDR3 protein: CASSGTGTGTYEQYF
V gene: TRBV6-5; J gene: TRBJ2-2; D gene: TRBD2; clone size: .; CDR3 DNA: TGTGCCAGCGGGGGACTAGCTAACACCGGGGAGCTGTTTTTT; CDR3 protein: CASGGLANTGELFF
V gene: TRBV5-4; J gene: TRBJ1-1; D gene: .; clone size: .; CDR3 DNA: TGTGCCAGCAGCTACGCGGTTCGAGCAGAAGCTTTCTTT; CDR3 protein: CASSYAVRAEAFF
V gene: TRBV6-6; J gene: TRBJ2-4; D gene: .; clone size: .; CDR3 DNA: TGTGCCAGCAGTTTCGGAGATCCGCGAGCCAAAAACATTCAGTACTTC; CDR3 protein: CASSFGDPRAKNIQYF
V gene: TRBV2; J gene: TRBJ2-7; D gene: .; clone size: few; CDR3 DNA: TGTGCCAGCAGTGAAGCCTACGAGCAGTACTTC; CDR3 protein: CASSEAYEQYF
V gene: TRBV28; J gene: TRBJ2-3; D gene: TRBD2; clone size: .; CDR3 DNA: TGTGCCAGCCGACTAGCGGGGAAGGAAGATACGCAGTATTTT; CDR3 protein: CASRLAGKEDTQYF
V gene: TRBV6-5; J gene: TRBJ2-7; D gene: .; clone size: once; CDR3 DNA: TGTGCCAGCAGTTACTCGAGGCAGGGAGGCTACGAGCAGTACTTC; CDR3 protein: CASSYSRQGGYEQYF
V gene: TRBV7-9; J gene: TRBJ1-1; D gene: .; clone size: .; CDR3 DNA: TGTGCCAGCAGCTTAGTGCAGGGGAACACTGAAGCTTTCTTT; CDR3 protein: CASSLVQGNTEAFF
V gene: TRBV6-5; J gene: TRBJ2-6; D gene: .; clone size: few; CDR3 DNA: TGTGCCAGCAGAATACCTGGGGCCAACGTCCTGACTTTC; CDR3 protein: CASRIPGANVLTF
V gene: TRBV7-2; J gene: TRBJ1-3; D gene: .; clone size: medium-sized; CDR3 DNA: TGTGCCAGCAGCTCCCGGGGGAGGGGTAACACCATATATTTT; CDR3 protein: CASSSRGRGNTIYF